The 25 T cell receptor beta chains in this list originate from one sample, sequenced in a study of cytomegalovirus exposure and HLA in healthy donors. Use of 60 Vbeta and 13 Jbeta primers characterized the PCR. Assay used: immunoSEQ multiplex PCR; TCRdb lists only in-frame clones, some missing. Among 190,000 or so clones listed, about 85% were seen once. Sample: PBMCs. These receptors were collected from a woman in her forties or fifties in good health and CMV-seropositive.

The chain recombines TRBV5-4 with TRBJ2-7; the D is unclear. The CDR3 loop spans 14 amino acids. V was clipped by 0 bases and J by 0 bases, with 7 bases between them. Germline lookup yields CDR1 SGHNT and CDR2 YYREEE (reference sequence). The CDR3 here is CASSLDSNSYEQYF. The DNA of the CDR3 is TGTGCCAGCAGCTTGGACAGCAACTCCTACGAGCAGTACTTC.

V and J are TRBV7-6 and TRBJ2-1; TRBD1 is a possible D gene (6 bases). Trimming removed 2 bases at V and 10 bases at J, with 15 bases between. From germline, CDR1 is SGHVS and CDR2 FNYEAQ. The CDR3 consists of 14 residues. CDR3 amino acids: CASSLPGHSGEQFF. In DNA, the CDR3 is TGTGCCAGCAGCTTACCGGGACATTCGGGGGAGCAGTTCTTC.

J is TRBJ2-1 and V is TRBV5-4; 7 bases agree with TRBD1. Trimming removed 3 bases from V and 7 bases from J; junction bases left unmatched: 4. CDR1 and CDR2 (germline): SGHNT, YYREEE (reference sequence). The CDR3 has 13 residues. The CDR3 spells CASSSGTVNEQFF. The CDR3, as DNA: TGTGCCAGCAGCTCCGGGACAGTGAATGAGCAGTTCTTC. The entire variable domain, with the rest obtained from reference TRBV5-4 and TRBJ2-1, is as follows: ETGVTQSPTHLIKTRGQQVTLRCSSQSGHNTVSWYQQALGQGPQFIFQYYREEENGRGNFPPRFSGLQFPNYSSELNVNALELDDSALYLCASSSGTVNEQFFGPGTRLTVL.

A few counts support this clone. The gene calls are TRBV5-1 and TRBJ1-2; 9 bases are a match to TRBD1. CDR1 and CDR2 (germline): SGHRS, YFSETQ. With 3 bases clipped from V and 0 bases from J, the junction kept 9 bases outside the gene matches. This CDR3 has 17 amino acids. Here the CDR3 reads CASSSWDRALTNYGYTF. The CDR3 nucleotides read TGCGCCAGCAGCTCGTGGGACAGGGCCCTTACTAACTATGGCTACACCTTC.

A single count supports this clone. This chain links TRBV11-2 with TRBJ1-6; TRBD1 is a possible D gene (6 bases). The germline V and J ends were trimmed by 0 bases and 9 bases, with 18 bases remaining between them. This CDR3 contains 17 residues. Per germline, CDR1 SGHAT and CDR2 FQNNGV. The CDR3 nucleotides are TGTGCCAGCAGCTTAGATCACAGGGTTATTATTGGTTCACCCCTCCACTTT. It codes for CASSLDHRVIIGSPLHF.

This sequence joins TRBV5-1 and TRBJ1-4; D is unclear. The CDR3 has 16 amino acids. Germline CDR1 SGHRS, CDR2 YFSETQ. Trimming stripped 0 bases from V and 12 bases from J, with 21 bases between. The CDR3 DNA reads as TGCGCCAGCAGCTTGGCCCAGAAGGGATCGGAGGAACAACTGTTTTTT. Translating it yields CASSLAQKGSEEQLFF.

The V and J genes are TRBV11-2 and TRBJ2-1; possibly TRBD2 for D (5 bases). This CDR3 is built from 15 residues. V was pared by 7 bases and J by 3 bases, with 16 bases between. Germline V gene lookup returns CDR1 SGHAT and CDR2 FQNNGV. The CDR3 loop is CASTPLGVDYNEQFF. DNA of the CDR3: TGTGCCAGCACGCCTCTCGGGGTGGACTACAATGAGCAGTTCTTC.

The chain joins TRBV27 to TRBJ1-1; D unclear. Germline V lookup: CDR1 MNHEY, CDR2 SMNVEV (reference sequence). The CDR3 extends over 17 amino acids. V lost 3 bases and J 6 bases, leaving 23 bases between the germline ends. The CDR3, as DNA: TGTGCCAGCAGTTTGGGCCCGGCACGTGGCGCGTCCCCTGAAGCTTTCTTT. This codes for CASSLGPARGASPEAFF.

The genes are TRBV6-5 and TRBJ2-3; the match to TRBD2 covers 9 bases. This CDR3 has 15 amino acids. The ends lost 5 bases at V and 6 bases at J; junction bases unmatched: 9. Germline-derived CDR1 and CDR2 are MNHEY and SVGAGI. The DNA of the CDR3 is TGTGCCAGCAGTCCCCAAGCGGGGGGTGCGGATACGCAGTATTTT. It translates to CASSPQAGGADTQYF.

The chain employs TRBV18 and TRBJ2-3; 7 bases are a match to TRBD2. J gave up 2 bases and V 2 bases, and 7 bases lay outside the gene matches. The germline V gene has CDR1 KGHSH and CDR2 LQKENI. The CDR3 spans 16 residues. CDR3: CASSPVASGYTDTQYF. In nucleotides, the CDR3 is TGTGCCAGCTCACCAGTCGCTAGCGGTTACACAGATACGCAGTATTTT.

V is TRBV19 and J is TRBJ1-5; 7 positions agree with TRBD1. CDR3 length: 15 residues. V dropped 3 bases and J dropped 4; count of bases not matched to a gene: 6. Per germline, CDR1 LNHDA and CDR2 SQIVND (reference sequence). CDR3 in amino acids: CASSIPGQSNQPQHF. As DNA, the CDR3 is TGTGCCAGTAGTATCCCGGGACAGTCAAATCAGCCCCAGCATTTT.

The chain carries TRBV6-6 and TRBJ1-5, with a tentative D call TRBD1 (6 bases). Germline V gives CDR1 MNHNY, CDR2 SVGAGI (reference sequence). CDR3 length: 12 amino acids. The V gene lost 7 bases and the J gene lost 4 bases, with 8 bases spanning the gap. CDR3 sequence (DNA): TGTGCCAGCACCCAGGGGAATCAGCCCCAGCATTTT. It encodes CASTQGNQPQHF.

This chain connects TRBV7-2 to TRBJ1-6, with D possibly matching TRBD1 (6 bases). The CDR3 contains 15 residues. Germline V lookup: CDR1 SGHTA, CDR2 FQGNSA. V was clipped by 0 bases and J by 9 bases, with 12 bases between them. The CDR3 DNA sequence: TGTGCCAGCAGCTTAGCGCAGGGGTTGGGTTCACCCCTCCACTTT. This gives the protein CASSLAQGLGSPLHF.

The chain links TRBV6-4 to TRBJ1-1; 9 bases are a match to TRBD1. Trimming took 5 bases from V and 3 from J; bases not matched to a gene: 7. The CDR3 sequence is 15 residues long. CDR1 and CDR2 from the germline V gene are MRHNA and SNTAGT. The CDR3 DNA sequence: TGTGCCAGCAGTACCGGGACAGGGAGCTACACTGAAGCTTTCTTT. As protein: CASSTGTGSYTEAFF.

The genes are TRBV18 and TRBJ1-5; 8 nucleotides match TRBD1. Germline V gene data show CDR1 as KGHSH and CDR2 as LQKENI. The CDR3 runs 14 residues. Trimming at V came to 4 bases and at J to 6 bases, leaving 5 bases not matched to a gene. CDR3: CASSRQGTRQPQHF. The CDR3 nucleotides read TGTGCCAGCTCACGACAGGGGACACGTCAGCCCCAGCATTTT.

The V and J genes are TRBV27 and TRBJ1-2, with 7 bases identical to TRBD1. Trimming at V came to 7 bases and at J to 4 bases, leaving 6 bases not matched to a gene. From germline, CDR1 is MNHEY and CDR2 SMNVEV (reference sequence). This CDR3 has 13 amino acids. The CDR3 reads CASTYRGGYGYTF. CDR3 DNA sequence: TGTGCCAGCACCTACAGGGGCGGCTATGGCTACACCTTC.

The rearrangement links TRBV15 to TRBJ2-1; TRBD1 aligns across 7 bases. Germline trimming cut 1 base from V and 0 bases from J; bases unmatched to any gene: 21. CDR1 LNHNV and CDR2 YYDKDF come from the germline V gene (reference sequence). This CDR3 is built from 22 residues. Here the CDR3 reads CATSRGRPGQLRNPGSYNEQFF. The CDR3 DNA reads TGTGCCACCAGCAGAGGCCGTCCGGGACAGCTAAGGAACCCGGGCTCCTACAATGAGCAGTTCTTC.

This chain's CDR3 is CASSRTGQTYNEQFF. CDR3 DNA sequence: TGTGCCAGCTCTAGGACAGGACAGACCTACAATGAGCAGTTCTTC. The chain employs TRBV6-1 and TRBJ2-1; 7 bases line up with TRBD1. After removal of 8 bases from V and 2 bases from J, the junction contained 9 bases not matched to a gene. The CDR3 spans 15 residues. Germline values: CDR1 MNHNS, CDR2 SASEGT.

This chain links TRBV7-8 with TRBJ2-6, with D unclear. Trimming stripped 5 bases from V and 0 bases from J, with 11 bases between. This CDR3 contains 16 residues. The germline gives CDR1 SGHVS, CDR2 FQNEAQ. The CDR3 spells CASSGRGLSGANVLTF. The DNA of the CDR3 is TGTGCCAGCAGCGGAAGAGGTCTCTCTGGGGCCAACGTCCTGACTTTC.

This sequence joins TRBV28 and TRBJ2-2; D is perhaps TRBD1 (5 bases). V lost 5 bases, J lost 0 bases, and 10 bases lay in between. This CDR3 comprises 15 residues. Germline V lookup: CDR1 MDHEN, CDR2 SYDVKM. CDR3 region: CASSRQGANTGELFF. The CDR3 DNA reads as TGTGCCAGCAGTAGGCAGGGCGCGAACACCGGGGAGCTGTTTTTT.

The rearrangement links TRBV2 to TRBJ1-6; 12 bases match TRBD1. The CDR3 has 16 residues. J was trimmed by 7 bases and V by 6 bases; bases with no gene match: 7. Per germline, CDR1 SNHLY and CDR2 FYNNEI. Here the CDR3 reads CASRGTGGAANSPLHF. As DNA, the CDR3 is TGTGCCAGCAGAGGGACAGGGGGCGCAGCCAATTCACCCCTCCACTTT. Drawing the rest from reference TRBV2 and TRBJ1-6, the complete variable domain is EPEVTQTPSHQVTQMGQEVILRCVPISNHLYFYWYRQILGQKVEFLVSFYNNEISEKSEIFDDQFSVERPDGSNFTLKIRSTKLEDSAMYFCASRGTGGAANSPLHFGNGTRLTVT.

J is TRBJ2-7 and V is TRBV15, with TRBD1 identical over 8 bases. Losses at the gene ends were 3 bases for V and 3 bases for J; bases not matched to a gene: 4. The CDR3 has 14 residues. Per the germline V gene, CDR1 is LNHNV and CDR2 is YYDKDF (reference sequence). The CDR3 is CATSRYRGSYEQYF. In DNA form, the CDR3 reads TGTGCCACCAGCAGGTACAGGGGGAGCTACGAGCAGTACTTC. Full variable domain (missing parts from reference TRBV15 and TRBJ2-7): DAMVIQNPRYQVTQFGKPVTLSCSQTLNHNVMYWYQQKSSQAPKLLFHYYDKDFNNEADTPDNFQSRRPNTSFCFLDIRSPGLGDTAMYLCATSRYRGSYEQYFGPGTRLTVT.

This chain uses TRBV14 with TRBJ1-2; D gene ambiguous. V lost 4 bases to trimming and J lost 3 bases, with 9 bases between them. CDR3 length equals 13 residues. Germline V lookup: CDR1 SGHDN, CDR2 FVKESK. The CDR3 loop is CASSLDIDYGYTF. In DNA, the CDR3 is TGTGCCAGCAGCCTTGACATCGACTATGGCTACACCTTC.

V and J are TRBV7-2 and TRBJ1-2, with D possibly TRBD1 on 6 matching bases. Germline V gene data show CDR1 as SGHTA and CDR2 as FQGNSA. The CDR3 extends over 16 amino acids. Trimming removed 6 bases at V and 1 base at J, with 18 bases between. For the CDR3, the DNA is TGTGCCAGCAGTTGGTCCCCGTGGACAGTTAACTATGGCTACACCTTC. Translating it yields CASSWSPWTVNYGYTF. Supplemented by reference TRBV7-2 and TRBJ1-2, the full variable domain reads GAGVSQSPSNKVTEKGKDVELRCDPISGHTALYWYRQSLGQGLEFLIYFQGNSAPDKSGLPSDRFSAERTGGSVSTLTIQRTQQEDSAVYLCASSWSPWTVNYGYTFGSGTRLTVV.

This chain uses TRBV19 with TRBJ2-7, with a weak D call TRBD2 (6 bases). Germline CDR1 reads LNHDA; CDR2 reads SQIVND (reference sequence). The CDR3 length is 17 residues. V was shortened by 2 bases and J by 0 bases, with 17 bases between the two germline ends. The CDR3 bases are TGTGCCAGTAGTATAAACGGCGGGACGGTGAGCTCCTACGAGCAGTACTTC. This codes for CASSINGGTVSSYEQYF.